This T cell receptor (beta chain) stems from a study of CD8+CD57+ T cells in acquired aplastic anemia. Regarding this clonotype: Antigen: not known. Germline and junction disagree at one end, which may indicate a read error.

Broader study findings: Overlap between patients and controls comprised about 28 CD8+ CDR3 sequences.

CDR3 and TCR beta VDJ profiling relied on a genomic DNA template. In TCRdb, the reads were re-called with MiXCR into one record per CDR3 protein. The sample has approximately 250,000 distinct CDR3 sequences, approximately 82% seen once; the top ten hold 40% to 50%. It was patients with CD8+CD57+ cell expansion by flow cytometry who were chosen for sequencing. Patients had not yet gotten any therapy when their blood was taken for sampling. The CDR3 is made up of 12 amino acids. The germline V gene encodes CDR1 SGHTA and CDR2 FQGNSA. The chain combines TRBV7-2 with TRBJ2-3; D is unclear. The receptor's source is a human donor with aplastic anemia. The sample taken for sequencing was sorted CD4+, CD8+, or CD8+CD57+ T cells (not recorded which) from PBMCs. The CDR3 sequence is CASSLASDTDTF. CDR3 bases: TGTGCCAGCAGCTTAGCGTCAGATACCGATACTTTT.